Each of the 16 T cell receptor beta chains below was sequenced from the same sample in a study of blood T cell repertoires in COVID-19. Sequenced by immunoSEQ multiplex PCR; TCRdb stores in-frame clones only, minus some. The sample holds some 280,000 clones, over 75% seen once. The sequenced sample was peripheral blood. These receptors were taken from a woman in her sixties with acute or convalescent COVID-19.

Comments on this clone: The junction shows a germline mismatch at one end, possibly a read error. The V call is TRBV11-2, the J call TRBJ2-1; 8 positions match TRBD2. CDR1 SGHAT and CDR2 FQNNGV come from the germline V gene. CDR3 length: 13 residues. The CDR3, as DNA: TGTGCCAGCAGCCTAGAGCGGGGGAGTGAGCAGTTCTTC. Amino acids: CASSLERGSEQFF. The entire variable domain, with the rest obtained from reference TRBV11-2 and TRBJ2-1, is as follows: EAGVAQSPRYKIIEKRQSVAFWCNPISGHATLYWYQQILGQGPKLLIQFQNNGVVDDSQLPKDRFSAERLKGVDSTLKIQPAKLEDSAVYLCASSLERGSEQFFGPGTRLTVL.

The chain recombines TRBV2 with TRBJ1-2; TRBD1 matches 9 bases. Trimming removed 6 bases from V and 6 bases from J; junction bases left unmatched: 11. Germline CDR1 and CDR2: SNHLY and FYNNEI. The CDR3 contains 15 residues. CDR3 nucleotide sequence: TGTGCCAGCAGCCCCACTGGGACAGGGCTTAATGGCTACACCTTC. Its protein product is CASSPTGTGLNGYTF.

The chain combines TRBV5-1 with TRBJ2-1; tentatively, D is TRBD2 (5 bases). V lost 5 bases, J lost 6 bases, and 12 bases lay in between. Germline loops: CDR1 SGHRS, CDR2 YFSETQ. The CDR3 is 13 amino acids. The CDR3 bases are TGCGCCAGCAGGCCCGGGAATTTCAATGAGCAGTTCTTC. Its translation: CASRPGNFNEQFF.

The chain combines TRBV14 with TRBJ2-1, with 11 bases fitting TRBD1. Germline V gives CDR1 SGHDN, CDR2 FVKESK. This CDR3 comprises 16 residues. V lost 5 bases to trimming and J lost 4 bases; unmatched junction nucleotides: 7. The DNA of the CDR3 is TGTGCCAGCAGCGCTGGACAGGGGGCTAGGTACAATGAGCAGTTCTTC. Amino acid sequence: CASSAGQGARYNEQFF.

V gene TRBV5-6 combines with J gene TRBJ2-7; tentatively, D is TRBD2 (7 bases). V lost 4 bases, J lost 0 bases, and 17 bases lay in between. Per the germline V gene, CDR1 is SGHDT and CDR2 is YYEEEE. The CDR3 is made up of 16 amino acids. As DNA, the CDR3 is TGTGCCAGCAGCCCGCCGGGGGGCCTCCGCTCCTACGAGCAGTACTTC. This gives the protein CASSPPGGLRSYEQYF.

V gene TRBV20-1 combines with J gene TRBJ2-3; 8 bases map to TRBD2. This CDR3 has 11 amino acids. Per germline, CDR1 DFQATT and CDR2 SNEGSKA (reference sequence). As DNA, the CDR3 is TGCATTCCGGGGGGGGCAGATACGCAGTATTTT. Translation gives CIPGGADTQYF.

The V gene is TRBV6-5, the J gene TRBJ2-5; D perhaps matches TRBD1 (5 bases). The CDR3 is made up of 16 amino acids. Germline V lookup: CDR1 MNHEY, CDR2 SVGAGI. The ends were cut back, 4 bases at V and 5 bases at J, with 20 bases in the middle. This CDR3 reads CASSSPGHPLDETQYF. In DNA, the CDR3 is TGTGCCAGCAGTTCGCCCGGACACCCCTTAGACGAGACCCAGTACTTC.

The chain couples TRBV3-1 (or the pseudogene TRBV3-2) to TRBJ1-5; tentatively, D is TRBD1 (5 bases). The CDR3 is 15 residues long. The germline V gene encodes CDR1 LGHDT and CDR2 YNNKEL (reference sequence). With 2 bases removed from V and 0 bases from J, the gap between germline ends came to 8 bases. The CDR3 sequence: CASSQRGGSNQPQHF. In DNA form, the CDR3 reads TGTGCCAGCAGCCAAAGGGGAGGTAGCAATCAGCCCCAGCATTTT.

With regard to this clone: A read error may produce the germline difference seen at one junction end. The CDR3 spells CSVQDLDRVGYEQYF. In nucleotides, the CDR3 is TGCAGCGTTCAAGATCTGGACAGGGTTGGCTACGAGCAGTACTTC. The V and J genes are TRBV29-1 and TRBJ2-7, with 8 bases matching TRBD1. CDR1 and CDR2 (germline): SQVTM, ANQGSEA. The CDR3 spans 15 residues.

The chain combines TRBV4-2 with TRBJ2-1, with TRBD2 as a possible D gene (6 bases). Per germline, CDR1 LGHNA and CDR2 YNFKEQ. This CDR3 is 15 amino acids long. The germline V and J ends were trimmed by 2 bases and 5 bases, with 13 bases remaining between them. This CDR3 is CASSQLGTPDNEQFF. In DNA form, the CDR3 reads TGTGCCAGCAGCCAATTGGGGACTCCTGACAATGAGCAGTTCTTC.

The CDR3 nucleotides read TGTGCCAGCAGCGCCCGACAGGGGGTAGGGGAAAAACTGTTTTTT. Translated, it gives CASSARQGVGEKLFF. The rearrangement joins TRBV5-4 to TRBJ1-4, with 9 bases aligning to TRBD1. With V trimmed by 4 bases and J by 8 bases, 9 bases remained unmatched. In germline, CDR1 is SGHNT, CDR2 YYREEE (reference sequence). The CDR3 contains 15 residues.

Only one count was recorded for this clone. The rearrangement uses TRBV7-2 and TRBJ2-7; 10 positions match TRBD2. Trimming at V came to 1 base and at J to 2 bases, leaving 5 bases not matched to a gene. From germline, CDR1 is SGHTA and CDR2 FQGNSA. CDR3 length: 16 amino acids. CDR3 amino acids: CASSLDGSGRPYEQYF. In DNA, the CDR3 is TGTGCCAGCAGCTTAGATGGTAGCGGGAGGCCCTACGAGCAGTACTTC. The full variable domain, with the rest looked up from reference TRBV7-2 and TRBJ2-7, is GAGVSQSPSNKVTEKGKDVELRCDPISGHTALYWYRQSLGQGLEFLIYFQGNSAPDKSGLPSDRFSAERTGGSVSTLTIQRTQQEDSAVYLCASSLDGSGRPYEQYFGPGTRLTVT.

This chain links TRBV5-1 with TRBJ1-1; tentatively, D is TRBD1 (6 bases). Trimming took off 4 bases at V and 5 bases at J, with 9 bases between the two ends. The CDR3 is 12 residues long. Germline-derived CDR1 and CDR2 are SGHRS and YFSETQ. The CDR3 bases are TGCGCCAGCAGCGAAGGGGGAACTGAAGCTTTCTTT. This sequence encodes CASSEGGTEAFF.

The rearrangement uses TRBV13 and TRBJ2-3, with 11 positions matching TRBD2. Germline values: CDR1 PRHDT, CDR2 FYEKMQ (reference sequence). The CDR3 extends over 21 amino acids. V was pared by 5 bases and J by 0 bases, with 19 bases of the junction left unmatched. The CDR3 reads CASSPNLLLLAGGPSTDTQYF. The DNA for the CDR3 is TGTGCCAGCAGCCCAAACCTCCTCCTTCTAGCGGGGGGACCTAGCACAGATACGCAGTATTTT.

The gene calls are TRBV24-1 and TRBJ1-5; D not certain. This CDR3 region has 17 residues. V lost 9 bases to trimming and J lost 0 bases, with 20 bases between them. CDR1 and CDR2 (germline): KGHDR, SFDVKD. The CDR3 is CATPSDPGTYSNQPQHF. Written as DNA, the CDR3 is TGTGCCACCCCTTCGGATCCGGGAACCTATAGCAATCAGCCCCAGCATTTT.

The chain recombines TRBV5-1 with TRBJ2-1; a possible D gene is TRBD2 (5 bases). The V end was cut by 4 bases, the J end by 6 bases, with 23 bases between. CDR1 is SGHRS, CDR2 YFSETQ, per germline. The CDR3 is 17 amino acids. CDR3 region: CASSPTIRGARGNEQFF. CDR3 nucleotides: TGCGCCAGCAGCCCCACGATCCGGGGAGCACGAGGCAATGAGCAGTTCTTC.